This entry lists 18 T cell receptor beta chains sequenced from one sample in a study of graft-versus-host responses after intestinal transplantation. Produced via immunoSEQ multiplex PCR; TCRdb's table is partial and in-frame only. The table lists approximately 1,600 clones, approximately 60% of them singletons. The culture paired around 200,000 irradiated violet-dye-labeled stimulators with around 200,000 CFSE-labeled responders. Sequencing used alloreactive CD8+ T cells from a mixed lymphocyte reaction culture, obtained before transplantation. Subset specified: CFSE-low proliferating T cells sorted from approximately six-day pre-transplant mixed lymphocyte reaction (GvH or HvG direction). These receptors originate from a human patient who was an organ donor for intestinal transplantation.

The chain links TRBV15 to TRBJ1-5; D remains unclear. The CDR3 has 14 amino acids. Germline CDR1 reads LNHNV; CDR2 reads YYDKDF (reference sequence). The V end lost 0 bases, the J end lost 4 bases, and 7 bases lay between the germline ends. The CDR3 DNA sequence: TGTGCCACCAGCAGAGAAGGAATTAATCAGCCCCAGCATTTT. Translation: CATSREGINQPQHF.

The J gene is TRBJ2-1, the V gene TRBV9, with 11 bases identical to TRBD1. In germline, CDR1 is SGDLS, CDR2 YYNGEE. V lost 4 bases to trimming and J lost 5 bases; unmatched junction nucleotides: 5. This CDR3 has 15 amino acids. CDR3 nucleotide sequence: TGTGCCAGCAGCCAGGACAGGGGGCGGGACAATGAGCAGTTCTTC. This translates into CASSQDRGRDNEQFF.

The genes are TRBV5-4 and TRBJ1-2; tentative D call: TRBD1 (5 bases). The CDR3 totals 15 residues. The germline V and J ends were trimmed by 5 bases and 6 bases, with 20 bases remaining between them. Per the germline V gene, CDR1 is SGHNT and CDR2 is YYREEE (reference sequence). This CDR3 reads CASSSGDSSLDGYTF. DNA for the CDR3: TGTGCCAGCAGTTCGGGCGACAGCTCCCTGGATGGCTACACCTTC.

This clone was seen a handful of times. V and J are TRBV6-6 and TRBJ2-5; D possibly matches TRBD1 or TRBD2 (5 bases each). The CDR3 consists of 14 residues. CDR1 is MNHNY, CDR2 SVGAGI, per germline (reference sequence). V was trimmed by 5 bases and J by 7 bases, leaving 17 bases between them. The CDR3 sequence is CASSPDSGSRTQYF. The CDR3 nucleotides are TGTGCCAGCAGTCCCGACAGCGGATCCCGGACCCAGTACTTC.

The table lists this clone with a few counts. This chain joins TRBV7-9 and TRBJ2-2; D is uncertain. CDR1 and CDR2 (germline): SEHNR, FQNEAQ (reference sequence). V lost 2 bases and J lost 3, with 13 bases in between. The CDR3 is 16 residues long. The CDR3 loop is CASSLNAPLYTGELFF. The CDR3 DNA follows: TGTGCCAGCAGCTTAAACGCACCCCTATACACCGGGGAGCTGTTTTTT.

This clone was detected only a few times. The genes are TRBV19 and TRBJ2-7; D gene unclear. The CDR3 loop spans 13 amino acids. Per the germline V gene, CDR1 is LNHDA and CDR2 is SQIVND (reference sequence). V lost 6 bases, J lost 1 base, and 10 bases lay in between. The DNA of the CDR3 is TGTGCCAGTAGCCCAGGCAGTTCCTACGAGCAGTACTTC. Its translation is CASSPGSSYEQYF.

This chain links TRBV11-2 with TRBJ2-7; D gene uncertain. The CDR3 runs 11 residues. Germline values: CDR1 SGHAT, CDR2 FQNNGV. The V end was cut by 5 bases, the J end by 2 bases, with 4 bases between. The CDR3 bases are TGTGCCAGCAGCCTCACCTACGAGCAGTACTTC. Translating it yields CASSLTYEQYF.

V and J are TRBV5-8 and TRBJ2-3, with TRBD2 matching over 7 bases. This CDR3 region has 15 residues. V shed 4 bases, J shed 1 base, and the junction held 6 bases outside the gene matches. Germline V gene lookup returns CDR1 SGHTS and CDR2 YDEGEE. CDR3: CASSQRGEGTDTQYF. CDR3 in DNA: TGTGCCAGCAGCCAACGGGGGGAAGGCACAGATACGCAGTATTTT.

This chain links TRBV19 with TRBJ1-1; no clear D gene. Germline V gene data show CDR1 as LNHDA and CDR2 as SQIVND (reference sequence). The CDR3 is 13 residues long. V was cut by 3 bases and J by 8 bases, with 13 bases left in between. This CDR3 is CASSMEATGEAFF. The CDR3 region has the DNA TGTGCCAGTAGTATGGAAGCGACCGGGGAAGCTTTCTTT.

The chain joins TRBV30 to TRBJ1-2; no clear D gene. Trimming removed 4 bases at V and 5 bases at J, with 14 bases between. CDR1 and CDR2 (germline): GTSNPN, SVGIG (reference sequence). The CDR3 is 13 residues long. CDR3 bases: TGTGCCTGGACCCCCGGAGGGTTGTATGGCTACACCTTC. This codes for CAWTPGGLYGYTF.

In its sample, this clone was seen once. The chain joins TRBV19 to TRBJ2-5; 8 positions match TRBD1. The DNA end is more similar to TRBJ2-7, so the J call may be wrong. CDR1 is LNHDA, CDR2 SQIVND, per germline (reference sequence). The CDR3 runs to 14 residues. The DNA for the CDR3 is TGTGCCAGTAGCCCGACAGGGGATGGGCGCGAGCAGTACTTC. It is translated as CASSPTGDGREQYF.

J is TRBJ2-3 and V is TRBV30; 13 bases align to TRBD2. The CDR3 consists of 16 residues. Germline CDR1 reads GTSNPN; CDR2 reads SVGIG (reference sequence). V lost 2 bases, J lost 2 bases, and 4 bases stayed unmatched. CDR3 coding DNA: TGTGCCTGGAGTAACGGACTAGCGGGGGTCACAGATACGCAGTATTTT. It yields the protein CAWSNGLAGVTDTQYF. Full variable domain (missing parts from reference TRBV30 and TRBJ2-3): SQTIHQWPATLVQPVGSPLSLECTVEGTSNPNLYWYRQAAGRGLQLLFYSVGIGQISSEVPQNLSASRPQDRQFILSSKKLLLSDSGFYLCAWSNGLAGVTDTQYFGPGTRLTVL.

The chain combines TRBV7-9 with TRBJ1-2; 11 positions match TRBD1. Germline CDR1 SEHNR, CDR2 FQNEAQ (reference sequence). CDR3 length: 19 residues. Trimming cost V 4 bases and J 2 bases; bases outside gene matches: 15. CDR3 sequence reads: CASSSLKYNRDRGNYGYTF. As DNA, the CDR3 is TGTGCCAGCAGCTCGCTCAAATACAACCGGGACAGGGGGAACTATGGCTACACCTTC.

The chain has TRBV9 and TRBJ2-1, with TRBD2 matching 12 bases. The CDR3 has 16 residues. Unmatched junction bases numbered 6, after V lost 4 bases and J lost 4 bases. The germline gives CDR1 SGDLS, CDR2 YYNGEE. The CDR3 nucleotides are TGTGCCAGCAGCATAAGGACTAGCGGGGTGTACAATGAGCAGTTCTTC. This gives the protein CASSIRTSGVYNEQFF. Full variable domain (rest looked up from reference TRBV9 and TRBJ2-1): DSGVTQTPKHLITATGQRVTLRCSPRSGDLSVYWYQQSLDQGLQFLIQYYNGEERAKGNILERFSAQQFPDLHSELNLSSLELGDSALYFCASSIRTSGVYNEQFFGPGTRLTVL.

This clone was seen a handful of times. The gene calls are TRBV5-4 and TRBJ1-4; D possibly corresponds to TRBD1 (5 bases). Germline values: CDR1 SGHNT, CDR2 YYREEE (reference sequence). Trimming shortened V by 1 base and J by 7 bases, and 14 bases separated the two germline ends. The CDR3 sequence is 15 residues long. This CDR3 is CASSLWGGVSEKLFF. The CDR3 bases are TGTGCCAGCAGCTTGTGGGGGGGAGTGTCTGAAAAACTGTTTTTT.

The chain has TRBV6-5 and TRBJ2-1; D might be TRBD2 (6 bases). The CDR3 length is 14 residues. In germline, CDR1 is MNHEY, CDR2 SVGAGI. The V gene lost 5 bases and the J gene lost 12 bases, with 20 bases spanning the gap. The CDR3 bases are TGTGCCAGCAGTCCCTCGGACTACCCGTTTCCGCAGTTCTTC. It is translated as CASSPSDYPFPQFF.

CDR3 in DNA: TGTGCCAGTAGTATCCCGAACACTGAAGCTTTCTTT. Its translation: CASSIPNTEAFF. The V call is TRBV19, the J call TRBJ1-1; D ambiguous. The CDR3 length is 12 residues. Trimming cost V 3 bases and J 1 base, with 3 bases left between them. Germline V gives CDR1 LNHDA, CDR2 SQIVND (reference sequence).

The chain carries TRBV11-2 and TRBJ1-2, with 8 positions matching TRBD1. CDR1 is SGHAT, CDR2 FQNNGV, per germline. The V gene end was trimmed by 1 base and the J gene end by 7 bases; junction bases not matched to a gene: 2. The CDR3 is 13 amino acids. The chain's CDR3 is CASSLGTGFGYTF. CDR3 DNA: TGTGCCAGCAGCTTAGGGACAGGGTTTGGCTACACCTTC.